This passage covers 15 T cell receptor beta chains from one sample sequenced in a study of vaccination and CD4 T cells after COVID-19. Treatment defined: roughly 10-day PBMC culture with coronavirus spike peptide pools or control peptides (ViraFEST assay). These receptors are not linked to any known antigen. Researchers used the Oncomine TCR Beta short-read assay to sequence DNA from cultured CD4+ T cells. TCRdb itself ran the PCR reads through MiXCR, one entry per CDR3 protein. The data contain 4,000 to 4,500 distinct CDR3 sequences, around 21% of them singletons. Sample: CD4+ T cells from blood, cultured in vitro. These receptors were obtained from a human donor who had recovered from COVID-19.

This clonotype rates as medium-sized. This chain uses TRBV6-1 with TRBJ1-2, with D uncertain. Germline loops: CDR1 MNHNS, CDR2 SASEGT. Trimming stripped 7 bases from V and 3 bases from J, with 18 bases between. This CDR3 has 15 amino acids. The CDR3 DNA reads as TGTGCCAGCACAATACTAACCGGGAGTCACTATGGCTACACCTTC. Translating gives CASTILTGSHYGYTF.

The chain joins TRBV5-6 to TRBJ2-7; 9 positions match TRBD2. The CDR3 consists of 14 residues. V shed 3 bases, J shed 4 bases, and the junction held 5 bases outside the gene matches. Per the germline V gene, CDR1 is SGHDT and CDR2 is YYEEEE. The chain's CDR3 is CASSSRRGGYEQYF. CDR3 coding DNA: TGTGCCAGCAGCTCTCGGCGGGGGGGTTACGAGCAGTACTTC.

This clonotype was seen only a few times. The CDR3 reads CASSVDWGRGTDTQYF. The CDR3 DNA is TGTGCCAGCAGCGTAGACTGGGGGCGCGGCACAGATACGCAGTATTTT. The J gene is TRBJ2-3, the V gene TRBV9; weak D call: TRBD1 (6 bases). The CDR3 covers 16 residues. Germline lookup yields CDR1 SGDLS and CDR2 YYNGEE. Trimming stripped 0 bases from V and 1 base from J, with 12 bases between.

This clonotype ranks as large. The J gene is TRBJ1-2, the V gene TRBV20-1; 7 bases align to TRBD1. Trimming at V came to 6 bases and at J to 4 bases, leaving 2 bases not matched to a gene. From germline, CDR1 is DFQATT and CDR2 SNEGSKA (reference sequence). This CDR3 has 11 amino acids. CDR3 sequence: CSAGTAYGYTF. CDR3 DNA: TGCAGTGCCGGGACAGCCTATGGCTACACCTTC.

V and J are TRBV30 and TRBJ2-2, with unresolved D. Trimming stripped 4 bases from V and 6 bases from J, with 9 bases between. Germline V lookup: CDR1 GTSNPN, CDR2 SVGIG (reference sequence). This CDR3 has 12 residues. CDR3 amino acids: CAWNTGPGELFF. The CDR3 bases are TGTGCCTGGAACACGGGCCCCGGGGAGCTGTTTTTT.

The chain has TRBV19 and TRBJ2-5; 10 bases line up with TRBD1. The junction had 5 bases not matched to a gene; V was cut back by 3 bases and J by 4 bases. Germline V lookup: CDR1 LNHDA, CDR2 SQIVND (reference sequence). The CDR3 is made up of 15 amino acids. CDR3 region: CASSISGQGGETQYF. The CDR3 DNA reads TGTGCCAGTAGTATTTCAGGACAGGGGGGAGAGACCCAGTACTTC.

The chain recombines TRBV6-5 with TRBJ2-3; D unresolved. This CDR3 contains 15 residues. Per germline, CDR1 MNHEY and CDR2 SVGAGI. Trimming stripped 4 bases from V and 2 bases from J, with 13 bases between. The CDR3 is CASSLTGGFTDTQYF. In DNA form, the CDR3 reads TGTGCCAGCAGTTTGACTGGTGGGTTCACAGATACGCAGTATTTT.

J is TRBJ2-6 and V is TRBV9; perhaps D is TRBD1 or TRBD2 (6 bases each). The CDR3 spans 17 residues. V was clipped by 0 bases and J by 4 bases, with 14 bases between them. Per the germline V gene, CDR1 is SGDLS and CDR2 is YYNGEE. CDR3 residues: CASSVDPGAIGANVLTF. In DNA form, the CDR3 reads TGTGCCAGCAGCGTAGACCCGGGGGCGATCGGGGCCAACGTCCTGACTTTC.

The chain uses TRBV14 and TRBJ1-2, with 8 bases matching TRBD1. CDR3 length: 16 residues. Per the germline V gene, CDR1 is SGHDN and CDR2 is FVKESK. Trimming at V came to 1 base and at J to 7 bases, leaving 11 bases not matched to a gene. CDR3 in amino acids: CASSQGIAGGAGGYTF. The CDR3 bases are TGTGCCAGCAGCCAAGGGATCGCAGGGGGCGCGGGTGGCTACACCTTC.

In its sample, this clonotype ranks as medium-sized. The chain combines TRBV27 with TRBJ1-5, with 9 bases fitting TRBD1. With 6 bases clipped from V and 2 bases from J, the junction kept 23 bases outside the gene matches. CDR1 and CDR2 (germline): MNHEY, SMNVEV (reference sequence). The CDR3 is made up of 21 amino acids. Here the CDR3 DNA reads TGTGCCAGCAGCCTGATCCTCCGGGACAGGGATACTACAAGGGGCAATCAGCCCCAGCATTTT. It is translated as CASSLILRDRDTTRGNQPQHF.

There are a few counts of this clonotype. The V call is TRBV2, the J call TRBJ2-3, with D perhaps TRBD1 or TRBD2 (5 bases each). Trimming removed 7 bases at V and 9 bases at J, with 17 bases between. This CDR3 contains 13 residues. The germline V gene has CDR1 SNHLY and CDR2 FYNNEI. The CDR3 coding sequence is TGTGCCAGCACCCAGCCTCGGGGCAGAACGCAGTATTTT. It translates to CASTQPRGRTQYF.

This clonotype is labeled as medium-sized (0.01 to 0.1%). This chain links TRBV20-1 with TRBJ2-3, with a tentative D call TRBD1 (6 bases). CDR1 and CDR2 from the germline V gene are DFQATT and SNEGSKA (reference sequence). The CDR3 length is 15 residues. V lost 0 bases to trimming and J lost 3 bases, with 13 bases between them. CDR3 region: CSARDRRGWTDTQYF. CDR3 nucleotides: TGCAGTGCTAGAGATCGAAGGGGGTGGACAGATACGCAGTATTTT.

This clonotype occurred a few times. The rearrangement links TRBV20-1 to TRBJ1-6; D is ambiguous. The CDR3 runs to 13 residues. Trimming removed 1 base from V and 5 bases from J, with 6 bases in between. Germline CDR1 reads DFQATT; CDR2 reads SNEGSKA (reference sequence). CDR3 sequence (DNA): TGCAGTGCTAGAGCAGAGAATAATTCACCCCTCCACTTT. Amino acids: CSARAENNSPLHF.

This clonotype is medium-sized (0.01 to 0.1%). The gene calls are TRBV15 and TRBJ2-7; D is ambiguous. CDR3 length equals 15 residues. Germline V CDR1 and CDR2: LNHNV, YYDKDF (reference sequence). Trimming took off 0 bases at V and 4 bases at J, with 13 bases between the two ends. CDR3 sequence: CATSRDHGDIYEQYF. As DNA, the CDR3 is TGTGCCACCAGCAGAGATCATGGGGATATTTACGAGCAGTACTTC.

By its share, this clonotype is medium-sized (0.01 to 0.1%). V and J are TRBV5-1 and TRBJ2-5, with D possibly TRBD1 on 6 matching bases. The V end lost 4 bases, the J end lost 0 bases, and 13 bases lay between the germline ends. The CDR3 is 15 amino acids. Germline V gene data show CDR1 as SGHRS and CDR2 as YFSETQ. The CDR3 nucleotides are TGCGCCAGCAGCAAGGACAGTCCCCACCAAGAGACCCAGTACTTC. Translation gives CASSKDSPHQETQYF.